This TCR beta chain derives from a study of control samples from healthy donors and cancer patients. Repertoires were generated with immunoSEQ multiplex PCR, while TCRdb's copy carries only in-frame clones and drops some. The sample shows approximately 63,000 clones, 70% to 90% of them seen only once. This CDR3 is 15 amino acids long. Germline V CDR1 and CDR2: LGHNA, YNFKEQ. J was trimmed by 2 bases and V by 3 bases; bases with no gene match: 4. This clonotype was obtained from a man aged 35-49 years in good health. The J gene is TRBJ1-5, the V gene TRBV4-2; 7 nucleotides agree with TRBD1. The sequenced sample was blood. The CDR3 region has the DNA TGTGCCAGCAGCCACCTTGACAGGGGCAATCAGCCCCAGCATTTT. Amino acids: CASSHLDRGNQPQHF.